The following is a T cell receptor beta chain sequence with its context. The junction departs from the called germline gene at one end, perhaps through a read error. Multiple V-beta primers and a C-beta primer amplified TCRB from RNA. TCRdb reprocessed the multiplex PCR reads via MiXCR and lists one record per CDR3 protein. The profile shows 13,000 to 15,000 distinct CDR3 sequences, 70% to 75% of them singletons. The data were obtained in a study of tumor-infiltrating lymphocytes in glioblastoma multiforme. CDR3 length equals 14 residues. Germline V lookup: CDR1 MNHEY, CDR2 SVGAGI. The sample taken for sequencing was brain tumor tissue. The receptor comes from a male donor with glioblastoma. This sequence joins TRBV6-5 and TRBJ2-7; 9 bases fit TRBD2. The CDR3 loop is CASGAGGVGYKQYF. CDR3 nucleotides: TGTGCCAGCGGCGCGGGGGGGGTAGGCTACAAGCAGTACTTC.